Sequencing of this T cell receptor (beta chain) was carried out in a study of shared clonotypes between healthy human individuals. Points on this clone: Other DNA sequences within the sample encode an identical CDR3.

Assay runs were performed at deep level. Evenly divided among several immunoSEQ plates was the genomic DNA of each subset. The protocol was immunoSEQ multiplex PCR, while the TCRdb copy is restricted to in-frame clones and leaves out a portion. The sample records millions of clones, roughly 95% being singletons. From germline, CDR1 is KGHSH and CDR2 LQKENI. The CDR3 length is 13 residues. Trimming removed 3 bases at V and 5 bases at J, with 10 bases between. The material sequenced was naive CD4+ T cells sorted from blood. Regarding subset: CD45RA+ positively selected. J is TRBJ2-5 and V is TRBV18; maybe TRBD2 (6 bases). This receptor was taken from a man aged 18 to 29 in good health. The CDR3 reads CASSPRDGETQYF. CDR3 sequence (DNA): TGTGCCAGCTCACCGCGGGACGGGGAGACCCAGTACTTC.